The clone carrying this T cell receptor (beta chain) occurred a few times. What it binds is unknown. The data belong to a study of beta chain features in type 1 diabetes. Study in general: Healthy donors and patients showed comparable age, gender and cell yields. The study, taken as a whole, reports: A moderate, significant TCRB CDR3 shortening appeared in type 1 diabetes across four CD4+ subsets. PCR might preferentially amplify shorter templates, equally in patients and controls. Over-representation of high TCR-expressing cells was a possible consequence of cDNA sequencing.

Of the isolated RNA, all was reverse transcribed, and so the sequenced material was expressed TCRB transcripts. The assay was immunoSEQ multiplex PCR, and TCRdb's table has in-frame clones only and misses some. Among roughly 260,000 clones listed, roughly 22% were seen once. The sequence was obtained from a woman aged 40 to 55 with type 1 diabetes. Sequencing was done on a sample of naive CD4+ T cells from blood.

The CDR3 nucleotides are TGTGCCTGGAGTTTAACCGGGACAGGGAATCAGCCCCAGCATTTT. Translated: CAWSLTGTGNQPQHF. This rearrangement joins TRBV30 to TRBJ1-5; 9 bases fit TRBD1. After removal of 2 bases from V and 4 bases from J, the junction contained 6 bases not matched to a gene. Germline V gene sequence: CDR1 GTSNPN, CDR2 SVGIG (reference sequence). The CDR3 contains 15 residues.